The source of this T cell receptor beta chain is a study of beta chain features in type 1 diabetes. The table lists this clone with a few counts. Its antigen remains unidentified. All of the isolated RNA was reverse transcribed, so expressed TCRB transcripts were sequenced. Assay used: immunoSEQ multiplex PCR; TCRdb lists only in-frame clones, some missing. The data show a few hundred thousand clones, 15% to 20% seen once. General study findings and limits: Patients with Type 1 diabetes showed moderately but significantly shorter TCRB CDR3s in all four CD4+ subsets. High-TCR-expressing cells could be over-represented by cDNA sequencing.

Each of the CD4+ naive, central memory, regulatory and stem cell-like memory populations was sorted via CD45RO/CCR7/CD25/CD127/CD95/CD27. Germline V CDR1 and CDR2: SQVTM, ANQGSEA. V gave up 4 bases and J gave up 8 bases, with 11 bases separating them. The CDR3 is 11 residues long. The chain employs TRBV29-1 and TRBJ2-5; a possible D gene is TRBD1 (5 bases). The receptor's source is a man aged 30-40 years with type 1 diabetes. Sequenced input: naive CD4+ T cells from blood. CDR3 in amino acids: CSVAQARTQYF. The CDR3 DNA is TGCAGCGTTGCACAGGCGAGAACCCAGTACTTC.